These 27 T cell receptor beta chains originate from one sample sequenced in a study of neurological immune-mediated disorders. Time point defined: longitudinal time-point 3. TCRdb ran MiXCR on the 5' RACE reads and lists one entry per CDR3 protein. The sample has about 84,000 distinct CDR3 sequences, about 4.3% seen once; the top ten hold 5.7%. Sequenced input: PBMCs. These receptors all come from a woman in her sixties with multiple sclerosis.

This clonotype was found many times. This chain links TRBV12-3 or TRBV12-4 with TRBJ1-1; D call uncertain. Trimming stripped 3 bases from V and 0 bases from J, with 5 bases between. The CDR3 is 13 amino acids. The CDR3 sequence is CASSFRLNTEAFF. As DNA, the CDR3 is TGTGCCAGCAGTTTTCGACTGAACACTGAAGCTTTCTTT.

This clonotype was counted ten times or more. V and J are TRBV12-3 or TRBV12-4 and TRBJ1-1; D unresolved. The V and J ends lost 3 bases and 0 bases respectively, with 14 bases between them. The CDR3 totals 16 residues. In DNA form, the CDR3 reads TGTGCCAGCAGTTTCCCCCCCCTTCGATTGAACACTGAAGCTTTCTTT. It codes for CASSFPPLRLNTEAFF.

This clonotype appeared many times. J is TRBJ2-1 and V is TRBV5-1; TRBD2 aligns across 11 bases. The trim removed 0 bases at V and 2 bases at J, leaving 7 bases unmatched. Germline assignment: CDR1 SGHRS and CDR2 YFSETQ. This CDR3 has 18 residues. The CDR3 is CASSLGLAGGPAYNEQFF. CDR3 sequence (DNA): TGCGCCAGCAGCTTGGGGCTAGCGGGGGGCCCCGCCTACAATGAGCAGTTCTTC. Full variable domain (outside the CDR3, taken from reference TRBV5-1 and TRBJ2-1): KAGVTQTPRYLIKTRGQQVTLSCSPISGHRSVSWYQQTPGQGLQFLFEYFSETQRNKGNFPGRFSGRQFSNSRSEMNVSTLELGDSALYLCASSLGLAGGPAYNEQFFGPGTRLTVL.

Note on this clonotype: At one of its ends the junction is not consistent with the germline gene, which may arise from a read error. The chain carries TRBV7-2 and TRBJ1-4, with unresolved D. Germline V gene sequence: CDR1 SGHTA, CDR2 FQGNSA. The CDR3 totals 12 residues. The CDR3 nucleotides are TGTGCCAGCAACTTATCGACGACGCACCTGTTTTTT. Translated: CASNLSTTHLFF.

Many counts were recorded for this clonotype. The V gene is TRBV3-1, the J gene TRBJ1-5; TRBD1 is a possible D gene (6 bases). Germline-derived CDR1 and CDR2 are LGHDT and YNNKEL (reference sequence). Trimming left V 0 bases short and J 1 base short, with 16 bases between. There are 18 residues in the CDR3. CDR3 loop: CASSQEGGTPRSNQPQHF. The DNA for the CDR3 is TGTGCCAGCAGCCAAGAGGGTGGGACACCTCGGAGCAATCAGCCCCAGCATTTT.

This clonotype occurred many times. The rearrangement uses TRBV12-3 or TRBV12-4 and TRBJ1-5; no firm D call. V was shortened by 1 base and J by 4 bases, with 8 bases between the two germline ends. The CDR3 consists of 14 residues. Written as DNA, the CDR3 is TGTGCCAGCAGTTTAGGGGCGGCGAATCAGCCCCAGCATTTT. This sequence encodes CASSLGAANQPQHF.

This clonotype was counted ten times or more. V usage is TRBV10-2 and J usage is TRBJ2-7; weak D call: TRBD1 (6 bases). Trimming cost V 3 bases and J 2 bases, with 8 bases left between them. The germline V gene encodes CDR1 WSHSY and CDR2 SAAADI. This CDR3 comprises 13 residues. The CDR3 DNA follows: TGCGCCAGCAGTGACAGGGGAGCCTACGAGCAGTACTTC. It yields the protein CASSDRGAYEQYF.

This clonotype was detected ten times or more. The V call is TRBV5-1, the J call TRBJ2-3; the match to TRBD1 covers 11 bases. Germline trimming cut 4 bases from V and 1 base from J; bases unmatched to any gene: 5. Germline V gives CDR1 SGHRS, CDR2 YFSETQ. The CDR3 has 16 amino acids. CDR3 region: CASSKWTGGGTDTQYF. The CDR3 coding sequence is TGCGCCAGCAGCAAGTGGACAGGGGGCGGCACAGATACGCAGTATTTT.

At least ten counts were recorded for this clonotype. The V and J genes are TRBV5-1 and TRBJ1-2, with a tentative D call TRBD1 (5 bases). V shed 1 base and J shed 6 bases, with 7 bases lying between them. The CDR3 consists of 12 residues. Per the germline V gene, CDR1 is SGHRS and CDR2 is YFSETQ. The CDR3 sequence: CASSLPGHGYTF. The CDR3 nucleotides are TGCGCCAGCAGCTTGCCGGGGCATGGCTACACCTTC.

This clonotype was observed many times. V and J are TRBV5-1 and TRBJ2-1; D not certain. V lost 1 base and J lost 8, with 7 bases in between. The CDR3 runs to 12 residues. Germline V gene sequence: CDR1 SGHRS, CDR2 YFSETQ. The CDR3 DNA is TGCGCCAGCAGCTTGTTGGTTGATGAGCAGTTCTTC. Translating it yields CASSLLVDEQFF.

This clonotype has ten or more counts. The CDR3 reads CASSFGGGGNQPQHF. The CDR3 DNA reads as TGTGCCAGCAGTTTTGGGGGTGGTGGCAATCAGCCCCAGCATTTT. J is TRBJ1-5 and V is TRBV12-3 or TRBV12-4; possibly TRBD1 for D (5 bases). Trimming took off 3 bases at V and 2 bases at J, with 11 bases between the two ends. This CDR3 comprises 15 residues.

This clonotype was counted many times. This chain links TRBV28 with TRBJ2-7; D perhaps matches TRBD2 (6 bases). Trimming took 8 bases from V and 5 from J, leaving 13 bases between them. This CDR3 spans 12 amino acids. Germline-derived CDR1 and CDR2 are MDHEN and SYDVKM. The CDR3 nucleotides read TGTGCCAGCGGGGGACTGATAGACGAGCAGTACTTC. Translated, it gives CASGGLIDEQYF.

In its sample, this clonotype was seen many times. The chain has TRBV3-1 and TRBJ2-2; 8 positions match TRBD2. Germline V CDR1 and CDR2: LGHDT, YNNKEL (reference sequence). The J segment lost 6 bases and the V segment lost 7 bases, leaving 13 bases of the junction unmatched. The CDR3 is made up of 16 amino acids. CDR3 nucleotides: TGTGCCAGCATGCCAGGGGCCGGGGGGGCCCCCGGGGAGCTGTTTTTT. It is translated as CASMPGAGGAPGELFF.

For the CDR3, the DNA is TGTGCCAGCAGCCCCCTGGGGGGTAGCGGGGCGTACGAGCAGTACTTC. Encoded protein: CASSPLGGSGAYEQYF. V and J are TRBV7-6 and TRBJ2-7; TRBD2 aligns across 8 bases. CDR3 length: 16 amino acids. V trimming: 5 bases; J trimming: 4 bases; junction bases outside the gene matches: 13. CDR1 and CDR2 from the germline V gene are SGHVS and FNYEAQ. The entire variable domain, with the rest obtained from reference TRBV7-6 and TRBJ2-7, is as follows: GAGVSQSPRYKVTKRGQDVALRCDPISGHVSLYWYRQALGQGPEFLTYFNYEAQQDKSGLPNDRFSAERPEGSISTLTIQRTEQRDSAMYRCASSPLGGSGAYEQYFGPGTRLTVT.

This clonotype was counted at least ten times. The rearrangement uses TRBV4-1 and TRBJ1-3, with TRBD1 matching 7 bases. CDR1 is MGHRA and CDR2 is YSYEKL in the germline V gene. J was trimmed by 4 bases and V by 2 bases; bases with no gene match: 5. CDR3 length: 15 residues. Here the CDR3 DNA reads TGCGCCAGCAGCCAAACCGGGACAGCCGGAAACACCATATATTTT. Amino acid sequence: CASSQTGTAGNTIYF.

This clonotype was counted many times. The chain uses TRBV7-9 and TRBJ2-6; D gene unclear. V was cut by 2 bases and J by 1 base, with 6 bases left in between. The germline V gene encodes CDR1 SEHNR and CDR2 FQNEAQ (reference sequence). The CDR3 is 15 amino acids. CDR3 residues: CASSLKASGANVLTF. The CDR3, as DNA: TGTGCCAGCAGCTTAAAGGCTTCTGGGGCCAACGTCCTGACTTTC.

In this sample, this clonotype turned up many times. This chain uses TRBV5-1 with TRBJ2-5; 9 bases line up with TRBD2. J lost 3 bases, V lost 0 bases, and 3 bases had no gene match. The CDR3 spans 15 residues. CDR1 and CDR2 (germline): SGHRS, YFSETQ. For the CDR3, the DNA is TGCGCCAGCAGCTTGGTGGCTAGCGGGGAAGAGACCCAGTACTTC. This translates into CASSLVASGEETQYF. The full variable domain, its missing parts supplied by reference TRBV5-1 and TRBJ2-5, is KAGVTQTPRYLIKTRGQQVTLSCSPISGHRSVSWYQQTPGQGLQFLFEYFSETQRNKGNFPGRFSGRQFSNSRSEMNVSTLELGDSALYLCASSLVASGEETQYFGPGTRLLVL.

This clonotype was observed many times. The genes are TRBV30 and TRBJ2-2; TRBD1 matches at 10 bases. The V segment lost 6 bases and the J segment 6 bases; nucleotides outside the gene matches: 10. Looked up from germline, CDR1 is GTSNPN and CDR2 is SVGIG (reference sequence). The CDR3 is made up of 15 amino acids. The CDR3 loop is CACTEGQGRAGELFF. As DNA, the CDR3 is TGTGCCTGCACCGAGGGACAGGGGAGGGCCGGGGAGCTGTTTTTT.

This clonotype was observed at least ten times. The DNA of the CDR3 is TGTGCCAGCTCAACAAAAGAGGGGACTGAAGCTTTCTTT. This gives the protein CASSTKEGTEAFF. The chain is built from TRBV18 and TRBJ1-1; a weak D match, TRBD1 (5 bases). The germline CDR1 and CDR2 sequences are KGHSH and LQKENI. The CDR3 runs 13 residues. The ends were cut back, 5 bases at V and 5 bases at J, with 12 bases in the middle.

This clonotype was seen repeatedly, ten times or more. V usage is TRBV20-1 and J usage is TRBJ2-3; TRBD1 matches at 8 bases. V trimming: 3 bases; J trimming: 6 bases; junction bases outside the gene matches: 8. This CDR3 spans 14 amino acids. Germline-derived CDR1 and CDR2 are DFQATT and SNEGSKA (reference sequence). The DNA of the CDR3 is TGCAGTGCTAGCCGGGACAGGAGGTTGGATACGCAGTATTTT. Amino acids: CSASRDRRLDTQYF.

This clonotype has only a few counts. This chain connects TRBV18 to TRBJ2-2; TRBD2 might be the D (5 bases). This CDR3 is 14 amino acids long. V lost 0 bases to trimming and J lost 5 bases, with 7 bases between them. Germline CDR1 reads KGHSH; CDR2 reads LQKENI. The CDR3, as DNA: TGTGCCAGCTCACCACCGACGGGAACCGGGGAGCTGTTTTTT. It encodes CASSPPTGTGELFF.

The sample holds many counts of this clonotype. The chain recombines TRBV9 with TRBJ1-3, with D perhaps matching TRBD1 (6 bases). Trimming left V 2 bases short and J 2 bases short, with 11 bases between. The CDR3 totals 15 residues. CDR1 is SGDLS, CDR2 YYNGEE, per germline. CDR3 coding DNA: TGTGCCAGCAGCGTCAAACAGGGCCCTGGAAACACCATATATTTT. Amino acids: CASSVKQGPGNTIYF.

This clonotype was seen many times. This chain uses TRBV11-2 with TRBJ2-5; 8 bases align to TRBD1. The germline gives CDR1 SGHAT, CDR2 FQNNGV. This CDR3 is 14 amino acids long. V lost 5 bases to trimming and J lost 3 bases; unmatched junction nucleotides: 5. The CDR3 spells CASSRGQGKETQYF. Here the CDR3 DNA reads TGTGCCAGCAGCCGAGGACAGGGAAAAGAGACCCAGTACTTC.

On this clonotype: The junction departs from the called germline gene at one end, perhaps through a read error. Here the CDR3 DNA reads TGTGCTAGCAGCTTGACTACAGGAACCGGGGAGCTGTTTTTT. Its translation is CASSLTTGTGELFF. The J gene is TRBJ2-2, the V gene TRBV7-7; perhaps D is TRBD1 or TRBD2 (5 bases each). Per the germline V gene, CDR1 is SSHAT and CDR2 is FNYEAQ (reference sequence). The length of the CDR3 is 14 residues.

This clonotype was recorded at least ten times. This chain links TRBV3-1 with TRBJ1-2; 7 bases align to TRBD1. V shed 2 bases, J shed 2 bases, and the junction held 14 bases outside the gene matches. This CDR3 region has 18 residues. The V gene's germline CDR1 is LGHDT and CDR2 YNNKEL (reference sequence). The chain's CDR3 is CASSQPTPVTGPNYGYTF. The CDR3 region has the DNA TGTGCCAGCAGCCAACCGACCCCCGTGACAGGGCCCAACTATGGCTACACCTTC. Using reference TRBV3-1 and TRBJ1-2 for the parts outside the CDR3, the full variable domain is DTAVSQTPKYLVTQMGNDKSIKCEQNLGHDTMYWYKQDSKKFLKIMFSYNNKELIINETVPNRFSPKSPDKAHLNLHINSLELGDSAVYFCASSQPTPVTGPNYGYTFGSGTRLTVV.

The chain employs TRBV7-6 and TRBJ1-1; D is unresolved. The germline V gene has CDR1 SGHVS and CDR2 FNYEAQ. There are 16 residues in the CDR3. V was pared by 2 bases and J by 4 bases, with 17 bases between. CDR3 protein: CASSLQQGSRGTEAFF. For the CDR3, the DNA is TGTGCCAGCAGCTTACAGCAAGGATCTCGGGGCACTGAAGCTTTCTTT.

This clonotype was seen ten or more times. The V gene is TRBV27, the J gene TRBJ1-1, with D perhaps matching TRBD1 (5 bases). Germline V gene data show CDR1 as MNHEY and CDR2 as SMNVEV (reference sequence). The CDR3 covers 15 residues. The V gene lost 0 bases and the J gene lost 5 bases, with 13 bases spanning the gap. For the CDR3, the DNA is TGTGCCAGCAGTTTATCTAAAGGTGGGGGGACTGAAGCTTTCTTT. Its translation is CASSLSKGGGTEAFF.